A selection of T cell receptor beta chains follows, all from one sample in a study of T cells in Graves' hyperthyroidism and ophthalmopathy. TCRdb processed the multiplex PCR reads anew with MiXCR; each CDR3 protein has one entry. The profile covers about 610,000 distinct CDR3 sequences, with around 42% appearing a single time and around 8% taken by the ten largest. The specimen sequenced was peripheral blood or thyroid tissue (not recorded which). The receptors shown here come from a woman aged 18 to 35 with Graves' hyperthyroidism. Each CDR3 is given with its conserved first and last residue. Fields, in order: J gene, V gene, clone size, D gene, CDR3 protein, CDR3 DNA. The D gene is left open where the match is weak. Only part of the rows carry a size: once, few, many, or a class if the clone is expanded.

TRBJ1-6 | TRBV5-1 | - | TRBD1 | CASSWTGVDNSPLHF | TGCGCCAGCAGCTGGACAGGGGTGGATAATTCACCCCTCCACTTT
TRBJ1-5 | TRBV7-2 | - | TRBD1 | CASSARTGGYEHF | TGTGCCAGCAGCGCACGAACAGGGGGCTACGAGCATTTT
TRBJ2-7 | TRBV15 | - | - | CATSRASNSYEQYF | TGTGCCACCAGCAGAGCTAGCAACTCCTACGAGCAGTACTTC
TRBJ1-1 | TRBV20-1 | - | TRBD1 | CSARVDRGIDTEAFF | TGCAGTGCTAGAGTAGACAGGGGCATTGACACTGAAGCTTTCTTT
TRBJ2-1 | TRBV24-1 | few | - | CATSDWTAYNEQFF | TGTGCCACCAGTGATTGGACAGCTTACAATGAGCAGTTCTTC
TRBJ1-2 | TRBV15 | - | TRBD1 | CATSPRQGGNGYTF | TGTGCCACCAGTCCGAGACAGGGAGGCAATGGCTACACCTTC
TRBJ2-7 | TRBV12-3/TRBV12-4 | - | - | CASSPPGTHYEQYF | TGTGCCAGCAGCCCCCCCGGGACACACTACGAGCAGTACTTC
TRBJ1-4 | TRBV5-1 | few | - | CASSPTGSTNEKLFF | TGCGCCAGCAGCCCTACTGGTTCAACTAATGAAAAACTGTTTTTT
TRBJ2-5 | TRBV18 | few | - | CASSPQINLGETQYF | TGTGCCAGCTCACCACAGATAAATCTCGGGGAGACCCAGTACTTC
TRBJ2-7 | TRBV20-1 | - | - | CSEAVLYEQYF | TGCAGTGAAGCGGTGTTGTACGAGCAGTACTTC
TRBJ2-2 | TRBV7-2 | once | - | CASSPHPEGRLTGELFF | TGTGCCAGCAGCCCTCACCCCGAGGGGCGCCTCACCGGGGAGCTGTTTTTT
TRBJ2-7 | TRBV6-5 | many | - | CASSYGGALPQYF | TGTGCCAGCAGTTATGGGGGGGCGCTACCCCAGTACTTC
TRBJ2-2 | TRBV6-5 | many | - | CASSEFRGSGELFF | TGTGCCAGCAGTGAGTTCAGGGGTTCCGGGGAGCTGTTTTTT
TRBJ2-7 | TRBV29-1 | - | - | CSVELPGQIYEQYF | TGCAGCGTTGAGCTACCGGGACAAATCTACGAGCAGTACTTC
TRBJ2-5 | TRBV18 | - | - | CASSPVLEQEIQYF | TGTGCCAGCTCACCTGTCCTGGAACAGGAGATCCAGTACTTC
TRBJ1-2 | TRBV20-1 | - | - | CSALDRSYGYTF | TGCAGTGCACTAGACAGGAGTTATGGCTACACCTTC
TRBJ1-2 | TRBV19 | many | - | CASSTRTDDYGYTF | TGTGCCAGTAGTACCCGGACAGACGACTATGGCTACACCTTC
TRBJ1-1 | TRBV6-5 | - | - | CASSYSSEGNTEAFF | TGTGCCAGCAGTTACTCCTCCGAAGGGAACACTGAAGCTTTCTTT
TRBJ1-2 | TRBV15 | - | - | CATSRSGGAGYTF | TGTGCCACCAGCAGGTCGGGAGGGGCTGGCTACACCTTC
TRBJ1-3 | TRBV19 | - | - | CASSIRDGREASIYF | TGTGCCAGTAGTATAAGGGACGGGCGGGAGGCCTCCATATATTTT
TRBJ1-2 | TRBV7-2 | many | TRBD1 | CASRRQGGLYGYTF | TGTGCCAGCAGACGACAGGGGGGGTTATATGGCTACACCTTC
TRBJ1-1 | TRBV20-1 | many | TRBD1 | CSANRGNMNTEAFF | TGCAGTGCAAACAGGGGGAACATGAACACTGAAGCTTTCTTT
TRBJ2-7 | TRBV7-4 | few | TRBD1 | CASSHPSGTGSSYEQYF | TGTGCCAGCAGCCACCCCTCCGGGACAGGGAGCTCCTACGAGCAGTACTTC
TRBJ2-7 | TRBV27 | few | - | CASSLIGGTGQYF | TGTGCCAGCAGTTTAATCGGTGGGACCGGGCAGTACTTC
TRBJ2-7 | TRBV24-1 | many | - | CATSVGGSREQYF | TGTGCCACCAGTGTAGGGGGTTCGCGCGAGCAGTACTTC
TRBJ1-2 | TRBV20-1 | many | - | CSAAIPRTDGYTF | TGCAGTGCTGCCATTCCTCGGACGGATGGCTACACCTTC
TRBJ2-1 | TRBV4-1 | - | - | CASSQALATGEQFF | TGCGCCAGCAGCCAAGCCCTGGCGACGGGTGAGCAGTTCTTC
TRBJ1-1 | TRBV7-9 | many | TRBD1 | CASSSPGTGTNMNTEAFF | TGTGCCAGCAGCTCACCCGGGACAGGGACCAACATGAACACTGAAGCTTTCTTT
TRBJ2-5 | TRBV9 | - | TRBD2 | CASNSKGTSGSARSETQYF | TGTGCCAGCAACTCGAAAGGGACTAGCGGGAGTGCAAGGAGTGAGACCCAGTACTTC
TRBJ1-2 | TRBV4-2 | many | - | CASSQMPLTANYGYTF | TGTGCCAGCAGCCAGATGCCCTTGACGGCAAACTATGGCTACACCTTC
TRBJ2-7 | TRBV25-1 | many | TRBD2 | CASSTSGRGYEQYF | TGTGCCAGCAGCACTAGCGGGAGAGGATACGAGCAGTACTTC
TRBJ1-2 | TRBV7-9 | many | TRBD1 | CASSIGQGVHGYTF | TGTGCCAGCAGCATTGGACAGGGGGTTCATGGCTACACCTTC
TRBJ1-1 | TRBV7-9 | many | - | CASRMGVGAFF | TGTGCCAGCAGGATGGGGGTCGGGGCTTTCTTT
TRBJ2-7 | TRBV7-7 | - | - | CASSLRTDDSEQYF | TGTGCCAGCAGCTTAAGGACGGATGACAGTGAGCAGTACTTC
TRBJ1-5 | TRBV29-1 | few | - | CSVGPGLAGNQPQHF | TGCAGCGTTGGTCCGGGGCTAGCGGGCAATCAGCCCCAGCATTTT
TRBJ2-7 | TRBV9 | - | - | CASSEGDTTYEQYF | TGTGCCAGCAGCGAAGGGGACACAACCTACGAGCAGTACTTC
TRBJ1-3 | TRBV7-3 | - | TRBD1 | CASSLSGRDRGLRRSGNTIYF | TGTGCCAGCAGCTTAAGTGGCCGGGACAGGGGCCTCCGGCGCTCGGGAAACACCATATATTTT
TRBJ2-5 | TRBV5-1 | many | - | CASSLGAQETQYF | TGTGCCAGCTCGCTGGGCGCCCAAGAGACCCAGTACTTC
TRBJ2-7 | TRBV7-2 | - | - | CASSSFGDQEQYF | TGTGCCAGCAGTTCCTTTGGGGACCAGGAGCAGTACTTC
TRBJ1-1 | TRBV19 | many | - | CASSTRGVWTEAFF | TGTGCCAGTTCCACCCGGGGGGTTTGGACTGAAGCTTTCTTT
TRBJ2-7 | TRBV11-2 | - | - | CASSQQPAYEQYF | TGTGCCAGCAGCCAACAACCAGCCTACGAGCAGTACTTC
TRBJ2-1 | TRBV10-3 | - | - | CAIGAEEGNEQFF | TGTGCCATCGGCGCGGAGGAGGGGAATGAGCAGTTCTTC
TRBJ1-3 | TRBV19 | many | - | CASSRTLFGNTIYF | TGTGCCAGTAGCAGGACATTGTTTGGAAACACCATATATTTT
TRBJ1-6 | TRBV5-4 | - | TRBD1 | CASSQAEGAGSPLHF | TGTGCCAGCAGCCAAGCTGAGGGGGCTGGATCACCCCTCCACTTT
TRBJ2-7 | TRBV24-1 | - | - | CATSDFGGNEQYF | TGTGCCACCAGTGATTTCGGGGGCAATGAGCAGTACTTC
TRBJ2-7 | TRBV2 | many | TRBD1 | CASQLGDRVQEQYF | TGTGCCAGTCAACTGGGCGACAGGGTCCAAGAGCAGTACTTC
TRBJ1-5 | TRBV29-1 | - | - | CSVHGGEAPQHF | TGCAGCGTACACGGGGGCGAGGCACCCCAGCATTTT
TRBJ2-7 | TRBV24-1 | - | TRBD2 | CATSDPKTWTSGNKQYF | TGTGCCACCAGTGATCCTAAGACGTGGACTAGCGGGAACAAGCAGTACTTC
TRBJ2-7 | TRBV2 | - | TRBD2 | CASKQGTSGYEQYF | TGTGCCAGCAAGCAGGGGACTAGCGGTTACGAGCAGTACTTC
TRBJ1-2 | TRBV6-5 | - | - | CASSKGQGYGYIF | TGTGCCAGCAGTAAGGGGCAGGGCTACGGCTACATCTTC
TRBJ1-5 | TRBV6-1 | - | - | CASSEPGRDQPQHF | TGTGCCAGCAGTGAACCAGGCAGGGATCAGCCCCAGCATTTT
TRBJ1-1 | TRBV27 | few | - | CASSLGWVRKPNTEAFF | TGTGCCAGCAGTTTAGGTTGGGTAAGGAAGCCGAACACTGAAGCTTTCTTT
TRBJ1-5 | TRBV19 | many | - | CASSSQGNQPQHF | TGTGCCAGTAGTTCTCAGGGGAATCAGCCCCAGCATTTT
TRBJ1-1 | TRBV20-1 | - | - | CSAKPIAGGGDTEAFF | TGCAGTGCGAAGCCGATAGCGGGAGGTGGCGACACTGAAGCTTTCTTT
TRBJ1-3 | TRBV19 | - | - | CASSPRHYSGNTIYF | TGTGCCAGCTCACCACGTCACTACTCTGGAAACACCATATATTTT
TRBJ2-5 | TRBV15 | - | - | CATSSLTVDLRETQYF | TGTGCCACCAGCAGCCTTACGGTGGACCTCCGGGAGACCCAGTACTTC
TRBJ2-1 | TRBV7-2 | - | TRBD2 | CASSLFSGRYSYNEQFF | TGTGCCAGCAGCTTGTTTAGCGGGAGGTACTCCTACAATGAGCAGTTCTTC